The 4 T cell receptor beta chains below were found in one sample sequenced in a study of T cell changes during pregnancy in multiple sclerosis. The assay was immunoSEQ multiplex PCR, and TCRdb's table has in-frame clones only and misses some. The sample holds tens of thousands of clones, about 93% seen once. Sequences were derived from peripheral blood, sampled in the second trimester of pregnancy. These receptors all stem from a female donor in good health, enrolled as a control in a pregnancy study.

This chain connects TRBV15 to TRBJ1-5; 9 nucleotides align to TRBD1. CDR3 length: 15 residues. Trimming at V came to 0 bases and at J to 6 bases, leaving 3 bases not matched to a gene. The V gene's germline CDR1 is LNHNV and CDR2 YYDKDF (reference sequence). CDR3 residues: CATSREQGAGQPQHF. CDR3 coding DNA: TGTGCCACCAGCAGAGAACAGGGGGCCGGTCAGCCCCAGCATTTT.

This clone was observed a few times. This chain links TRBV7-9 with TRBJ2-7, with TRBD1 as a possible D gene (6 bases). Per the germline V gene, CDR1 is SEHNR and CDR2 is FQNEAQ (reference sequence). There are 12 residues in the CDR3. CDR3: CVSSRGTYEQYF. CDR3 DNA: TGTGTATCCTCCAGGGGAACCTACGAGCAGTACTTC.

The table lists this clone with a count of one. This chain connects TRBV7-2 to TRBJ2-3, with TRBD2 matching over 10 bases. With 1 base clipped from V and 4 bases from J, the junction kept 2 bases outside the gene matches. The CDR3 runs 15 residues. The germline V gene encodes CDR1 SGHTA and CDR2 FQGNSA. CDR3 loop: CASSLEGLAADTQYF. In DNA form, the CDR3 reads TGTGCCAGCAGCTTAGAAGGACTAGCGGCAGATACGCAGTATTTT.

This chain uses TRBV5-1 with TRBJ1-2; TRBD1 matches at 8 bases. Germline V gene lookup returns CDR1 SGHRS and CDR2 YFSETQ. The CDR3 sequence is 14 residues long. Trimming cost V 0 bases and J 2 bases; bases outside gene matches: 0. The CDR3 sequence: CASSLGTGNYGYTF. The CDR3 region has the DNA TGCGCCAGCAGCTTGGGGACAGGGAACTATGGCTACACCTTC.